The T cell receptor (beta chain) under discussion was sequenced for a study of cytomegalovirus exposure and HLA in healthy donors. The PCR was carried out with 60 Vbeta primers and 13 Jbeta primers. Profiled with immunoSEQ multiplex PCR; TCRdb holds only in-frame clones, not every one. The sample contains about 160,000 clones, around 79% of which appear only once. With respect to this clone: Its specificity is not known.

Looked up from germline, CDR1 is MNHNS and CDR2 is SASEGT. CDR3 size: 12 residues. With 4 bases removed from V and 1 base from J, the gap between germline ends came to 5 bases. Whole-study findings and limits: A later analysis found TCR association rates differed by HLA locus, highest for DRB1 and lowest for HLA-C. TCR beta chain V- and J-gene trimming was linked, in a later analysis, to a missense variant in DCLRE1C. Several of the most significant clusters appeared linked to common viral pathogens, based on a later analysis.

The V gene is TRBV6-1, the J gene TRBJ2-7, with a possible D match to TRBD2 (5 bases). The sample consisted of PBMCs. The origin of this receptor is a man aged 40-49 years in good health and CMV-seronegative. The CDR3 sequence is CASSGGSYEQYF. The CDR3 region has the DNA TGTGCCAGCAGTGGAGGGTCCTACGAGCAGTACTTC.